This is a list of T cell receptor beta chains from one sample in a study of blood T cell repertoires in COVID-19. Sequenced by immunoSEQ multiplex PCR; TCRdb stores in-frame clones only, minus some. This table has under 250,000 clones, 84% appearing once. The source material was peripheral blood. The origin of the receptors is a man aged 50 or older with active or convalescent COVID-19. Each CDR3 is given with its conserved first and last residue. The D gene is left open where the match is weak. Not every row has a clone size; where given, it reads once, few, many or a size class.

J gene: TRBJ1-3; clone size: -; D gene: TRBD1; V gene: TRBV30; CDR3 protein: CAGDSSGLGNTIYF; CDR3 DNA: TGTGCCGGGGACAGCTCAGGGCTGGGAAACACCATATATTTT
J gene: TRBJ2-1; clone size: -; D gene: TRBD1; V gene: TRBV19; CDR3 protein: CASSQPTGDTHNEQFF; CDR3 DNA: TGTGCCAGTAGCCAGCCGACAGGGGATACCCACAATGAGCAGTTCTTC
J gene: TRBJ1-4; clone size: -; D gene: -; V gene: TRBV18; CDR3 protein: CASSPGLGEKLFF; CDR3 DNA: TGTGCCAGCTCACCGGGGCTGGGTGAAAAACTGTTTTTT
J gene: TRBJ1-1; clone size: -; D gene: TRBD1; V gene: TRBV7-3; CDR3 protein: CASSLQGTGNTEAFF; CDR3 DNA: TGTGCCAGCAGCTTACAGGGGACAGGGAACACTGAAGCTTTCTTT
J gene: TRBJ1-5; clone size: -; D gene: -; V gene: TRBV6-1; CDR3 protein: CASSDSSGGNQPQHF; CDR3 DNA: TGTGCCAGCAGTGATTCATCCGGGGGCAATCAGCCCCAGCATTTT
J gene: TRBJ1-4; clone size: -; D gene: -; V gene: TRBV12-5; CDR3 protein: CASGLVVQGYEKLFF; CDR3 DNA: TGTGCTAGTGGTTTGGTAGTACAGGGTTATGAAAAACTGTTTTTT
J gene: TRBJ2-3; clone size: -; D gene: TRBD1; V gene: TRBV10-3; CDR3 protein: CAIEKAPQGEDTQYF; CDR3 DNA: TGTGCCATCGAGAAAGCTCCCCAGGGGGAAGATACGCAGTATTTT
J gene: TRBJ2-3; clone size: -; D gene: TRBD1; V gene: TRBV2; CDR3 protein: CASIETGGTDTQYF; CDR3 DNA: TGTGCCAGCATTGAGACAGGGGGGACAGATACGCAGTATTTT
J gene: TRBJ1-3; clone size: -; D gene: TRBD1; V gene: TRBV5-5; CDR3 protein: CASSPRLTGGSGNTIYF; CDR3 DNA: TGTGCCAGCAGCCCCCGGTTGACAGGGGGCTCTGGAAACACCATATATTTT
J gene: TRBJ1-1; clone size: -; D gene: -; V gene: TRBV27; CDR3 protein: CASGTGMVNTEAFF; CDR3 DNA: TGTGCCAGCGGAACAGGGATGGTGAACACTGAAGCTTTCTTT
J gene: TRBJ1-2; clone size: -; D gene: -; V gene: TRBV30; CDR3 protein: CACGAGSYTF; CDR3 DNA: TGTGCCTGCGGCGCGGGTAGCTACACCTTC
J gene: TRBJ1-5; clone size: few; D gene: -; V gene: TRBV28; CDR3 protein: CASSLYLIGQPQHF; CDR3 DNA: TGTGCCAGCAGTTTATATCTCATCGGTCAGCCCCAGCATTTT
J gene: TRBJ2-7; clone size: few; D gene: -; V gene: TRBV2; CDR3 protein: CASSEGTLAWEQYF; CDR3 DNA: TGTGCCAGCAGTGAAGGCACCTTGGCTTGGGAGCAGTACTTC
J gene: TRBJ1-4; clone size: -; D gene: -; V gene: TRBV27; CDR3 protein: CASSLMGAGEKLFF; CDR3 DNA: TGTGCCAGCAGTTTAATGGGGGCCGGTGAAAAACTGTTTTTT
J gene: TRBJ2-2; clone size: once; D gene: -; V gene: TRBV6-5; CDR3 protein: CANRAVTTGELFF; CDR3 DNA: TGTGCCAATCGTGCGGTGACTACCGGGGAGCTGTTTTTT
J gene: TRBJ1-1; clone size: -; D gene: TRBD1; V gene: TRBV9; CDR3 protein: CASSAQGAMNTEAFF; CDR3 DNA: TGTGCCAGCAGCGCGCAGGGGGCTATGAACACTGAAGCTTTCTTT
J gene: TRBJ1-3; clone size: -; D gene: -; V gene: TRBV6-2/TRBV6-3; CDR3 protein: CASSYGRGSGNTIYF; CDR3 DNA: TGTGCCAGCAGTTACGGCCGAGGCTCTGGAAACACCATATATTTT
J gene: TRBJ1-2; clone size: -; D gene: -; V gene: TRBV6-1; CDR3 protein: CASSDRGGLDGYTF; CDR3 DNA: TGTGCCAGCAGTGATAGGGGTGGGTTGGACGGCTACACCTTC
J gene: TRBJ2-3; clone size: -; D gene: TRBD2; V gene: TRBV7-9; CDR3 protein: CAGESGGTDTQYF; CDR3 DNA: TGTGCCGGGGAGAGCGGGGGCACAGATACGCAGTATTTT
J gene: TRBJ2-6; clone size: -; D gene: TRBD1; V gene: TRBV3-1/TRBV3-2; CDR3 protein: CASSRRRGGAGANVLTF; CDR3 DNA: TGTGCCAGCAGCCGACGACGAGGGGGCGCCGGGGCCAACGTCCTGACTTTC
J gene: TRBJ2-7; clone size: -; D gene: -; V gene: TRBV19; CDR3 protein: CASSRPLTGSSYEQYF; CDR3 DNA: TGTGCCAGTAGTAGACCCCTGACCGGGAGCTCCTACGAGCAGTACTTC
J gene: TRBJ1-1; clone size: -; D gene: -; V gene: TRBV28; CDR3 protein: CASSSRYPEAFF; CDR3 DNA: TGTGCCAGCAGTTCCCGGTATCCTGAAGCTTTCTTT
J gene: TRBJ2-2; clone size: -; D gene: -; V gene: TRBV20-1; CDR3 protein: CSASYAGLGELFF; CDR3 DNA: TGCAGTGCTAGTTACGCAGGCCTCGGGGAGCTGTTTTTT
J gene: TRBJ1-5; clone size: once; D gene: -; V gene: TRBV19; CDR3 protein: CASSMGRGINQPQHF; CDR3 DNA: TGTGCCAGTAGTATGGGAAGGGGGATTAATCAGCCCCAGCATTTT
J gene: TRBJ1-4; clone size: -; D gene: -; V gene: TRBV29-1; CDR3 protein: CSVRARASNEKLFF; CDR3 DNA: TGCAGCGTTAGGGCGAGGGCCTCCAATGAAAAACTGTTTTTT
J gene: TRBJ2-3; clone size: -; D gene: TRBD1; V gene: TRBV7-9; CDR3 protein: CASSSEGATDTQYF; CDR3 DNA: TGTGCCAGCAGTTCTGAGGGGGCCACAGATACGCAGTATTTT
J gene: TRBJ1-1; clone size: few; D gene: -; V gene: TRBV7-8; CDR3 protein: CASSLSGNLLEAFF; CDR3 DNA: TGTGCCAGCAGCCTTTCCGGGAACCTTCTTGAAGCTTTCTTT
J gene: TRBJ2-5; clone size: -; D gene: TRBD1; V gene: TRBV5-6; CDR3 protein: CASSRDRGQETQYF; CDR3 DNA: TGTGCCAGCAGCCGGGACAGGGGCCAAGAGACCCAGTACTTC
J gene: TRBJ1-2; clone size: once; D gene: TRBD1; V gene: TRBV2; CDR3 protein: CASRDREHGYTF; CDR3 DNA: TGTGCCAGCAGGGACAGGGAACATGGCTACACCTTC
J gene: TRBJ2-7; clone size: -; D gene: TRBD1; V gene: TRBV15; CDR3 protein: CATSRRDRGYEQYF; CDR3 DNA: TGTGCCACCAGCCGACGGGACAGGGGGTACGAGCAGTACTTC
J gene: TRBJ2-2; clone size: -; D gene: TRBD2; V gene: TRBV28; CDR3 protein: CASSQSGGARTGELFF; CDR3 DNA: TGTGCCAGCAGTCAGAGCGGGGGGGCCCGGACCGGGGAGCTGTTTTTT
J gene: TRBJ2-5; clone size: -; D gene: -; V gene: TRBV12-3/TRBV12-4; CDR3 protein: CASRFTGKETQYF; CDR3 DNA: TGTGCCAGCAGGTTCACAGGGAAAGAGACCCAGTACTTC
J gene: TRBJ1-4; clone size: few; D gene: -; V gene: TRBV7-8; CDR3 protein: CASSHGTIVNEKLFF; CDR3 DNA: TGTGCCAGCAGCCACGGGACAATCGTTAATGAAAAACTGTTTTTT
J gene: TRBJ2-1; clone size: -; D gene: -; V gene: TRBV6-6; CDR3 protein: CASSTRVRSYNEQFF; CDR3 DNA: TGTGCCAGCAGTACACGGGTCCGCTCCTACAATGAGCAGTTCTTC
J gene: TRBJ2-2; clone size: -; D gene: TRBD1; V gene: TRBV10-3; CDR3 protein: CAITPTGDNGELFF; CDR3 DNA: TGTGCCATCACCCCGACAGGGGACAACGGGGAGCTGTTTTTT
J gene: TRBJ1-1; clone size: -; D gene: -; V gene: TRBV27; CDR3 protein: CASSLYFPRDTNTEAFF; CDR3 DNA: TGTGCCAGCAGTTTATACTTCCCACGGGACACGAACACTGAAGCTTTCTTT
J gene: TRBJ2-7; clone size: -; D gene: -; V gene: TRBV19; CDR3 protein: CASSYEMSSYEQYF; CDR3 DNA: TGTGCCAGTAGTTATGAGATGAGCTCCTACGAGCAGTACTTC
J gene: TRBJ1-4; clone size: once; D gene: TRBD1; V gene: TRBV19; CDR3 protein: CASSIGQGIINEKLFF; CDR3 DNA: TGTGCCAGTAGTATTGGACAGGGAATAATTAATGAAAAACTGTTTTTT
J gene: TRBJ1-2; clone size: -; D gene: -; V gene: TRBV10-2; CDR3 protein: CASRGGDYGYTF; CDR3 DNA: TGCGCCAGCAGGGGCGGGGATTATGGCTACACCTTC
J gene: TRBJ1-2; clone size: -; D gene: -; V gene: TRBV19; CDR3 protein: CASTSVQGNAAYGYTF; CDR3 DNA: TGTGCCAGTACATCAGTACAGGGTAATGCGGCCTATGGCTACACCTTC
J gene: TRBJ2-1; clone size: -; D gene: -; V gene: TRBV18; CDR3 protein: CASSLLAGSYNEQFF; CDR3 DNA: TGTGCCAGCTCACTTTTGGCGGGGAGTTACAATGAGCAGTTCTTC
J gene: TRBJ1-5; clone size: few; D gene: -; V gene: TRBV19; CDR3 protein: CASSPDRDSNQPQHF; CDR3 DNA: TGTGCCAGTAGTCCCGACAGAGATAGCAATCAGCCCCAGCATTTT
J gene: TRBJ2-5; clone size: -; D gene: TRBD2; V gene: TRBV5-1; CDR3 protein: CASSLGGGTQETQYF; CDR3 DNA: TGCGCCAGCAGCTTGGGGGGGGGAACCCAAGAGACCCAGTACTTC
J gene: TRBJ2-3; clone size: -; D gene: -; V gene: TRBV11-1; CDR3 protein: CASSLFPGTGEDTQYF; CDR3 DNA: TGTGCCAGCAGCTTATTTCCTGGGACGGGGGAAGATACGCAGTATTTT
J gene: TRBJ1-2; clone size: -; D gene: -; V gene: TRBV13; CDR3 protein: CASSLGRGYGYTF; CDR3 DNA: TGTGCCAGCAGCTTAGGGAGGGGGTATGGCTACACCTTC
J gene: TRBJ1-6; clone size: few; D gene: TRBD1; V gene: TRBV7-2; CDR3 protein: CASSLGGTGSSPLHF; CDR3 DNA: TGTGCCAGCAGCTTAGGCGGGACAGGGTCTTCACCCCTCCACTTT
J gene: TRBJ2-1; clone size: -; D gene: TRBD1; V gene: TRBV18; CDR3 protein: CASSGTGYNEQFF; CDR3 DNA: TGTGCCAGCTCCGGGACAGGGTACAATGAGCAGTTCTTC
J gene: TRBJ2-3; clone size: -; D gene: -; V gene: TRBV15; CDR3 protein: CATSQRETDTQYF; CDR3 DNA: TGTGCCACCAGCCAAAGGGAGACAGATACGCAGTATTTT